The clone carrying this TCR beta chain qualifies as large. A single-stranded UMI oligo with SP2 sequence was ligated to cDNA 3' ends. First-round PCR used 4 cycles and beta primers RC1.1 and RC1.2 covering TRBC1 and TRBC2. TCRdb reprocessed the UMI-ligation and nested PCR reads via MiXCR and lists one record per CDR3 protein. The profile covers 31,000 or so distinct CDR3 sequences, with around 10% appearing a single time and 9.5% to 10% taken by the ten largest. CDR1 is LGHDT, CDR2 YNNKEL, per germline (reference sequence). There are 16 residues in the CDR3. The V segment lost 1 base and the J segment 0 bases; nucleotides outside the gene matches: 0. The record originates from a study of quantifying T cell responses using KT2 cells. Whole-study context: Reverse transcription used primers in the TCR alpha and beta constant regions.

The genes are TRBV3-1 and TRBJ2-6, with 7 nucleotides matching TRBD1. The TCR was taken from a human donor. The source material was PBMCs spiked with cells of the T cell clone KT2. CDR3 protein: CASSQGQGSGANVLTF. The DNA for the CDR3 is TGTGCCAGCAGCCAAGGACAGGGCTCTGGGGCCAACGTCCTGACTTTC.